These 20 T cell receptor beta chains were sequenced from one sample in a study of beta chain features in type 1 diabetes. What was sequenced were expressed TCRB transcripts, since all of the isolated RNA had been reverse transcribed. Sequencing was performed with immunoSEQ multiplex PCR; in TCRdb, only in-frame clones are kept and a portion is missing. This repertoire shows 25,000 or so clones, more than 60% found once; its top ten account for about 2.2%. Sequenced input: Tregs from blood. Source of these receptors: a woman between 35 and 50 years old in good health.

This clone has more than one count but fewer than ten. CDR3: CASSSTGGRETQYF. CDR3 coding DNA: TGTGCCAGCAGCTCGACAGGGGGGCGAGAGACCCAGTACTTC. This chain uses TRBV5-6 with TRBJ2-5; 9 nucleotides align to TRBD1. The V and J ends lost 3 bases and 4 bases, in that order; junction bases with no gene match: 4. The CDR3 is 14 amino acids. Germline CDR1 reads SGHDT; CDR2 reads YYEEEE.

In its sample, this clone was seen a few times. The chain combines TRBV29-1 with TRBJ1-1, with 8 bases lining up with TRBD1. The CDR3 sequence is 13 residues long. The V gene's germline CDR1 is SQVTM and CDR2 ANQGSEA. Trimming removed 5 bases from V and 4 bases from J; junction bases left unmatched: 6. In nucleotides, the CDR3 is TGCAGCGTTAGACAGGGGTCGAGCACTGAAGCTTTCTTT. Protein sequence: CSVRQGSSTEAFF.

The chain carries TRBV5-5 and TRBJ1-3; the D is unclear. The V and J ends lost 2 bases and 5 bases respectively, with 11 bases between them. CDR1 and CDR2 from the germline V gene are SGHKS and YYEKEE (reference sequence). The CDR3 runs 14 residues. CDR3 sequence reads: CASSLAGMRNTIYF. The CDR3, as DNA: TGTGCCAGCAGCTTAGCAGGAATGCGAAACACCATATATTTT.

This clone was observed a few times. V usage is TRBV7-2 and J usage is TRBJ1-5; D might be TRBD1 (6 bases). Trimming shortened V by 5 bases and J by 5 bases, and 13 bases separated the two germline ends. CDR1 and CDR2 (germline): SGHTA, FQGNSA. This CDR3 has 14 amino acids. Here the CDR3 reads CASSRGGGDQPQHF. The CDR3 bases are TGTGCCAGCAGCCGCGGAGGGGGGGATCAGCCCCAGCATTTT.

V and J are TRBV15 and TRBJ1-5, with 7 nucleotides matching TRBD1. Germline V gene data show CDR1 as LNHNV and CDR2 as YYDKDF (reference sequence). The CDR3 contains 19 residues. The trim removed 1 base at V and 2 bases at J, leaving 14 bases unmatched. This chain's CDR3 is CATSRGQGQIVFGNQPQHF. CDR3 nucleotide sequence: TGTGCCACCAGCAGAGGACAGGGTCAAATCGTGTTCGGCAATCAGCCCCAGCATTTT.

The chain is built from TRBV5-1 and TRBJ1-2, with D tentatively TRBD1 (5 bases). This CDR3 region has 11 residues. Germline CDR1 is SGHRS and CDR2 is YFSETQ. The V and J ends lost 1 base and 8 bases respectively, with 6 bases between them. CDR3 residues: CASSLRGGYTF. The CDR3 DNA reads as TGCGCCAGCAGCTTGCGGGGGGGCTACACCTTC.

The chain combines TRBV10-3 with TRBJ2-2; 7 bases align to TRBD1. The CDR3 totals 14 residues. The V segment lost 10 bases and the J segment 2 bases; nucleotides outside the gene matches: 7. Germline loops: CDR1 ENHRY, CDR2 SYGVKD. CDR3 in DNA: TGTGCCACCACTAGGGGGCTTAACACCGGGGAGCTGTTTTTT. Its protein is CATTRGLNTGELFF.

This chain connects TRBV6-5 to TRBJ1-5; no clear D gene. With 6 bases removed from V and 1 base from J, the gap between germline ends came to 13 bases. The CDR3 contains 15 residues. CDR1 and CDR2 (germline): MNHEY, SVGAGI. In DNA, the CDR3 is TGTGCCAGCAGGCCACAAGGCGGGAGCAATCAGCCCCAGCATTTT. Its protein product is CASRPQGGSNQPQHF.

CDR3 bases: TGTGCCAGCAGACCGGGACAGGCCACAGATACGCAGTATTTT. Its protein is CASRPGQATDTQYF. This sequence joins TRBV6-1 and TRBJ2-3; 8 positions agree with TRBD1. Germline V lookup: CDR1 MNHNS, CDR2 SASEGT. The CDR3 runs to 14 residues. The V segment lost 6 bases and the J segment 2 bases; nucleotides outside the gene matches: 4.

The rearrangement links TRBV5-5 to TRBJ2-5; D is undetermined. The CDR3 covers 12 residues. V lost 5 bases and J lost 5, with 10 bases in between. Germline V gives CDR1 SGHKS, CDR2 YYEKEE (reference sequence). The DNA of the CDR3 is TGTGCCAGCAGTCGAGCCTCGGAGACCCAGTACTTC. Its translation is CASSRASETQYF.

The chain is built from TRBV5-1 and TRBJ2-5; perhaps TRBD2 as D (6 bases). CDR1 SGHRS and CDR2 YFSETQ come from the germline V gene. Deletions cut 2 bases from V and 3 bases from J, with 14 bases between. This CDR3 spans 15 amino acids. CDR3 sequence reads: CASSFRGSGEETQYF. CDR3 DNA: TGCGCCAGCAGCTTTCGGGGGTCGGGAGAAGAGACCCAGTACTTC.

This rearrangement joins TRBV19 to TRBJ2-2; D not certain. Trimming stripped 7 bases from V and 6 bases from J, with 21 bases between. The CDR3 length is 16 residues. Germline CDR1 is LNHDA and CDR2 is SQIVND (reference sequence). CDR3 amino acids: CASNGIRNSQSGELFF. The DNA of the CDR3 is TGTGCCAGTAATGGAATCCGGAACAGTCAATCCGGGGAGCTGTTTTTT. The entire variable domain, with the rest obtained from reference TRBV19 and TRBJ2-2, is as follows: DGGITQSPKYLFRKEGQNVTLSCEQNLNHDAMYWYRQDPGQGLRLIYYSQIVNDFQKGDIAEGYSVSREKKESFPLTVTSAQKNPTAFYLCASNGIRNSQSGELFFGEGSRLTVL.

This clone was detected only a few times. The J gene is TRBJ2-5, the V gene TRBV6-6; TRBD2 agrees at 8 bases. V gave up 0 bases and J gave up 3 bases; unmatched junction bases: 0. The germline gives CDR1 MNHNY, CDR2 SVGAGI (reference sequence). The CDR3 loop spans 14 amino acids. In nucleotides, the CDR3 is TGTGCCAGCAGTTACTCCGGGGGGGAAGAGACCCAGTACTTC. Protein product: CASSYSGGEETQYF.

The chain couples TRBV9 to TRBJ2-7, with D possibly matching TRBD2 (5 bases). Germline CDR1 reads SGDLS; CDR2 reads YYNGEE. The V end lost 0 bases, the J end lost 4 bases, and 11 bases lay between the germline ends. The CDR3 has 14 amino acids. The CDR3 protein is CASSVAGFSYEQYF. The CDR3 DNA is TGTGCCAGCAGCGTAGCGGGGTTCTCTTACGAGCAGTACTTC.

The chain joins TRBV7-9 to TRBJ2-1, with D maybe TRBD1 (6 bases). CDR3 length equals 15 residues. V lost 5 bases and J lost 4, with 15 bases in between. From germline, CDR1 is SEHNR and CDR2 FQNEAQ (reference sequence). The CDR3 loop reads CASSAQTGSYNEQFF. The DNA for the CDR3 is TGTGCCAGCAGCGCACAGACAGGATCGTACAATGAGCAGTTCTTC.

This chain links TRBV5-1 with TRBJ2-1; 9 nucleotides line up with TRBD2. CDR3 length: 15 amino acids. CDR1 SGHRS and CDR2 YFSETQ come from the germline V gene. V lost 4 bases, J lost 0 bases, and 2 bases stayed unmatched. The CDR3 loop reads CASSKTSGSYNEQFF. DNA of the CDR3: TGCGCCAGCAGCAAGACTAGCGGCTCCTACAATGAGCAGTTCTTC.

CDR3 sequence reads: CASSPDTGNTIYF. The DNA for the CDR3 is TGTGCCAGCAGTCCCGACACCGGAAACACCATATATTTT. This sequence joins TRBV6-5 and TRBJ1-3; D unclear. CDR1 is MNHEY, CDR2 SVGAGI, per germline. This CDR3 is built from 13 residues. V was shortened by 5 bases and J by 4 bases, with 9 bases between the two germline ends.

V usage is TRBV27 and J usage is TRBJ2-7; possibly TRBD1 for D (6 bases). Trimming removed 5 bases at V and 3 bases at J, with 17 bases between. CDR3 size: 15 residues. Germline values: CDR1 MNHEY, CDR2 SMNVEV (reference sequence). CDR3 DNA sequence: TGTGCCAGCAGTCCCTTAGACAGGACGCTCTACGAGCAGTACTTC. It is translated as CASSPLDRTLYEQYF.

This clone was detected only once. The CDR3 sequence: CATSRDSATWTLSSYEQYF. The CDR3 DNA is TGTGCCACCAGCAGAGATAGCGCCACTTGGACGTTGAGCTCCTACGAGCAGTACTTC. The chain is built from TRBV15 and TRBJ2-7, with D perhaps matching TRBD2 (5 bases). V lost 0 bases and J lost 0, with 21 bases in between. The CDR3 sequence is 19 residues long. Germline-derived CDR1 and CDR2 are LNHNV and YYDKDF (reference sequence).

This clone was detected only a few times. The chain has TRBV5-6 and TRBJ1-2; 9 nucleotides line up with TRBD1. The CDR3 has 15 amino acids. V lost 0 bases and J lost 5; bases outside the gene matches: 5. Germline values: CDR1 SGHDT, CDR2 YYEEEE. In DNA, the CDR3 is TGTGCCAGCAGCTTGGTAGGACAGGGGACGTATGGCTACACCTTC. Protein sequence: CASSLVGQGTYGYTF.